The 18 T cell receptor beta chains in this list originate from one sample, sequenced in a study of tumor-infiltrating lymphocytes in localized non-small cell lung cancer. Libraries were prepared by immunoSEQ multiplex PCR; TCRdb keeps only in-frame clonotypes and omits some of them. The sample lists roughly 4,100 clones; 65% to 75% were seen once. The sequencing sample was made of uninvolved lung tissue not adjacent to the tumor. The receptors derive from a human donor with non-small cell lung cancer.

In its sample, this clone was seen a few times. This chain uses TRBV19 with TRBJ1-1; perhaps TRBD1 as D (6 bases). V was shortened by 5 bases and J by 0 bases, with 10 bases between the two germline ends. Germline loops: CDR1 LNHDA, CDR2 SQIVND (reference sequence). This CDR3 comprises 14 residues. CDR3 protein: CASSGRTVNTEAFF. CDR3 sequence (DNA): TGTGCCAGTAGTGGACGGACAGTGAACACTGAAGCTTTCTTT.

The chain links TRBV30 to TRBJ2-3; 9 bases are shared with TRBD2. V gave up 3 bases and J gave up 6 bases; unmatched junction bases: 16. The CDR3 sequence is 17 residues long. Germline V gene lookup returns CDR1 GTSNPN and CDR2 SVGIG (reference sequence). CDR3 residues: CAWSPSGGKTSLDTQYF. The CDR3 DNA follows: TGTGCCTGGAGCCCCAGCGGGGGGAAGACTTCGTTGGATACGCAGTATTTT. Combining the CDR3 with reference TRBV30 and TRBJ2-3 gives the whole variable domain SQTIHQWPATLVQPVGSPLSLECTVEGTSNPNLYWYRQAAGRGLQLLFYSVGIGQISSEVPQNLSASRPQDRQFILSSKKLLLSDSGFYLCAWSPSGGKTSLDTQYFGPGTRLTVL.

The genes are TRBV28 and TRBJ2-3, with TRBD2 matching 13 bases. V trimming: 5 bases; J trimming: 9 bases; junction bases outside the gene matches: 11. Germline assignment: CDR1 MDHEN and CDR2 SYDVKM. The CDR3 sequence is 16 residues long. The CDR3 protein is CASSPPPGTSGVTQYF. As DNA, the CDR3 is TGTGCCAGCAGTCCTCCCCCCGGGACTAGCGGGGTAACGCAGTATTTT.

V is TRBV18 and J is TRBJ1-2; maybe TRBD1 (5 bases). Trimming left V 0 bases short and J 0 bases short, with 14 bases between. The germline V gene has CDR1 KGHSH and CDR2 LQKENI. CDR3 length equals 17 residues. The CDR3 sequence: CASSPPGRDIANYGYTF. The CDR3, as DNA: TGTGCCAGCTCACCACCGGGCAGGGATATAGCTAACTATGGCTACACCTTC.

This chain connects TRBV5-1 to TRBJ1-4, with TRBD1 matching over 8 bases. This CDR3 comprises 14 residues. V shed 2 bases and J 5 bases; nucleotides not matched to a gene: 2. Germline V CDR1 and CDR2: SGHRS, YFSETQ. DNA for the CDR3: TGCGCCAGCAGCTTCACAGGGGGGAATGAAAAACTGTTTTTT. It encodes CASSFTGGNEKLFF.

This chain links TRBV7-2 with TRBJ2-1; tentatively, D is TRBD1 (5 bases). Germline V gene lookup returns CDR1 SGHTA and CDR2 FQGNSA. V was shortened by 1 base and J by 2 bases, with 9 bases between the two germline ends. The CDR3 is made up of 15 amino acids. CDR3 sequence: CASSLVGATYNEQFF. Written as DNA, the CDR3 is TGTGCCAGCAGCTTAGTTGGGGCCACCTACAATGAGCAGTTCTTC.

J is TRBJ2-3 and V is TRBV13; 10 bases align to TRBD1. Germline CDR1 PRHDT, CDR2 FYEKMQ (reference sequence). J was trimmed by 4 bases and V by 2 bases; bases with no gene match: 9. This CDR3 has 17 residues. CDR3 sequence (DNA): TGTGCCAGCAGCTTATTTGCCGGGACAGGGGTAGCAGATACGCAGTATTTT. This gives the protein CASSLFAGTGVADTQYF.

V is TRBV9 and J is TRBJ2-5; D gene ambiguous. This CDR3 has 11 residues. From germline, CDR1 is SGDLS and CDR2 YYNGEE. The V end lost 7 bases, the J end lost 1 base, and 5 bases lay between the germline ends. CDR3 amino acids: CASGGQETQYF. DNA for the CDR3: TGTGCCAGCGGTGGCCAAGAGACCCAGTACTTC.

CDR3 DNA: TGTGCCAGCACGGGGACCTACGAGCAGTACTTC. Translated: CASTGTYEQYF. The V gene is TRBV28, the J gene TRBJ2-7; D might be TRBD2 (5 bases). Trimming removed 7 bases from V and 2 bases from J, with 6 bases in between. The CDR3 loop spans 11 amino acids. Germline V gene sequence: CDR1 MDHEN, CDR2 SYDVKM.

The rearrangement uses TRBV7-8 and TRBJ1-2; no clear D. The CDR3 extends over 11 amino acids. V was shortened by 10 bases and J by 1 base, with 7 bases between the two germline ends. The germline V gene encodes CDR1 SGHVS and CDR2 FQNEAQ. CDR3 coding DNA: TGTGCCACCAGTTTTAACTATGGCTACACCTTC. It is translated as CATSFNYGYTF. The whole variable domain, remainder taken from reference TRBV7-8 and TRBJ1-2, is GAGVSQSPRYKVAKRGQDVALRCDPISGHVSLFWYQQALGQGPEFLTYFQNEAQLDKSGLPSDRFFAERPEGSVSTLKIQRTQQEDSAVYLCATSFNYGYTFGSGTRLTVV.

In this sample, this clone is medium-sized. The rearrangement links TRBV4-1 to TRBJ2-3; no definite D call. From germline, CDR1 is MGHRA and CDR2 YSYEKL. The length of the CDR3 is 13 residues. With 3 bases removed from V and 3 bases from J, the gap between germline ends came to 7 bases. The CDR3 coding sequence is TGCGCCAGCAGCCAGCAAGGGACAGATACGCAGTATTTT. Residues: CASSQQGTDTQYF.

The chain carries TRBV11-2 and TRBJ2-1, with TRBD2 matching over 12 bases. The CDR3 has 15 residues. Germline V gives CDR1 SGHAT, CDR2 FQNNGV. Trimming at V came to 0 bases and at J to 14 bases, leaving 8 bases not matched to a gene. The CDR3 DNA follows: TGTGCCAGCAGCTTAGATCTAGCGGGGGGGCTGGATGAGTTCTTC. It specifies CASSLDLAGGLDEFF.

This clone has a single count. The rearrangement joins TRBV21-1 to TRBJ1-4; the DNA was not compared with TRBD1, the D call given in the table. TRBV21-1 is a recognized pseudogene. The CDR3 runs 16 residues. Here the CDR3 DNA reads TGTGCCAGCAGCCCAACTCGGGACAGGGCGTCCGAAAAACTGTTTTTT. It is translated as CASSPTRDRASEKLFF.

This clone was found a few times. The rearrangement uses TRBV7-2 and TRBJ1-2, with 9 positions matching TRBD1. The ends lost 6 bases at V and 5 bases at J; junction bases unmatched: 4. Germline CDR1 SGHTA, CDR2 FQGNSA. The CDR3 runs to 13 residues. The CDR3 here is CASRTGTGYGYTF. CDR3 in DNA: TGTGCCAGCAGGACCGGGACAGGGTATGGCTACACCTTC.

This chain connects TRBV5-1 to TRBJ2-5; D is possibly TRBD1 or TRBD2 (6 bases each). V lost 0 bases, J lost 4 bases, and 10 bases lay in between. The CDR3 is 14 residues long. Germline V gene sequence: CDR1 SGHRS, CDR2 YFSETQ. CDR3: CASSLEGGRETQYF. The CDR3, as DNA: TGCGCCAGCAGCTTGGAGGGGGGAAGAGAGACCCAGTACTTC.

CDR3 sequence reads: CASSPRSGGTEAFF. CDR3 coding DNA: TGTGCCAGCAGCCCAAGGTCCGGGGGTACTGAAGCTTTCTTT. The J gene is TRBJ1-1, the V gene TRBV7-2; weak D call: TRBD1 (5 bases). Deletions cut 5 bases from V and 5 bases from J, with 15 bases between. The CDR3 length is 14 residues. Germline loops: CDR1 SGHTA, CDR2 FQGNSA.

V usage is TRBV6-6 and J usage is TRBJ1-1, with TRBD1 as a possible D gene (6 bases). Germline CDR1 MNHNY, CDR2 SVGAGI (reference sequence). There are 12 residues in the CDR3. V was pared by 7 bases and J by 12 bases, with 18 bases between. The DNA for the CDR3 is TGTGCCAGCAATGGGGGCGCAGAGTCGTCTTTCTTT. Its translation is CASNGGAESSFF.

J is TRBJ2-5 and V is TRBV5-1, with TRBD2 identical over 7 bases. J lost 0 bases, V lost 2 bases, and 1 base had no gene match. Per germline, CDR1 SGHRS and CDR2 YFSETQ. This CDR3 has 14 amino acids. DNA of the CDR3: TGCGCCAGCAGCTTCGGGGGGTACCAAGAGACCCAGTACTTC. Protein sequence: CASSFGGYQETQYF.